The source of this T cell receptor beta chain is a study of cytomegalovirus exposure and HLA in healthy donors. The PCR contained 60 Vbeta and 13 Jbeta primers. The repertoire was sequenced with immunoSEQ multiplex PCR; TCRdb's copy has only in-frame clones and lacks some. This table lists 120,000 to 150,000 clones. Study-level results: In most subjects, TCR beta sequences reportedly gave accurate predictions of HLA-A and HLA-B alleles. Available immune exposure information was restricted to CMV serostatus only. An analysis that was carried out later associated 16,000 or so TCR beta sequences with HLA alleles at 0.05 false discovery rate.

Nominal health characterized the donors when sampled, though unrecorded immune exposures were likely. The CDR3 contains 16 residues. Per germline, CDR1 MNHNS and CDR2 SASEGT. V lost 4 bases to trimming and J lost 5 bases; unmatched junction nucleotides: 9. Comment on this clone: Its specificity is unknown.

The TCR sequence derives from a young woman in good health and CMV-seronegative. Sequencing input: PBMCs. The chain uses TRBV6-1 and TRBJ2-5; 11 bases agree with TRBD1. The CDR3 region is CASSVDRGHTSETQYF. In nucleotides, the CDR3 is TGTGCCAGCAGTGTGGACAGGGGGCACACATCGGAGACCCAGTACTTC.